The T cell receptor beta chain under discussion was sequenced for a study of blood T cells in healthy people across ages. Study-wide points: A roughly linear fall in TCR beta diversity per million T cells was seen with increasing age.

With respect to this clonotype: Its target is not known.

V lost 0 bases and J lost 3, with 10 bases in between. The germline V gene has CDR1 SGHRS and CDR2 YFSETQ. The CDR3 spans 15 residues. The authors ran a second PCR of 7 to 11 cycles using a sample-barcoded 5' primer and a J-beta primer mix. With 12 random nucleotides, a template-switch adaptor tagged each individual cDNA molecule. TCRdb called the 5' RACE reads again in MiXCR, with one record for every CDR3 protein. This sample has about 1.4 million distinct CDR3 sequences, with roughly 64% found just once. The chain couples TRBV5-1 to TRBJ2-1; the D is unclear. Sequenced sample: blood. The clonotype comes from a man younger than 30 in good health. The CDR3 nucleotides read TGCGCCAGCAGCTTGGCCAGGCCTGTCTACAATGAGCAGTTCTTC. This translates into CASSLARPVYNEQFF.